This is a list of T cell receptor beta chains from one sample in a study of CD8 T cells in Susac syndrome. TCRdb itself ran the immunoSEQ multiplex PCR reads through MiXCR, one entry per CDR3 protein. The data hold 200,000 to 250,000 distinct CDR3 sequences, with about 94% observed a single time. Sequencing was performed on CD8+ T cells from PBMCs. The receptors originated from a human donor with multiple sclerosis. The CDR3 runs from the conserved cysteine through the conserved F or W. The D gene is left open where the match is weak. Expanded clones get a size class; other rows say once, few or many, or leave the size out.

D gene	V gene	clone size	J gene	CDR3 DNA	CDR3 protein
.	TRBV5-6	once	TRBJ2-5	TGTGCCAGCAGCTTGAAGGGGACGGCCCAAGAGACCCAGTACTTC	CASSLKGTAQETQYF
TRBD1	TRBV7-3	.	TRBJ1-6	TGTGCCAGCAGCTTACAGGGGGCTTCACCCCTCCACTTT	CASSLQGASPLHF
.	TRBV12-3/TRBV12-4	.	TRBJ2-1	TGTGCCAGCAGCCCCCTGGCCGGGGGCGGTTTTGAGCAGTTCTTC	CASSPLAGGGFEQFF
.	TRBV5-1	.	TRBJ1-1	TGCGCCAGCAGTGAGGGGGTCTTGAACACTGAAGCTTTCTTT	CASSEGVLNTEAFF
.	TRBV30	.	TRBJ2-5	TGTGCCTGGAGTCCTTTAGGGGAGACCCAGTACTTC	CAWSPLGETQYF
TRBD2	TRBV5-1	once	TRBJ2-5	TGCGCCAGCAGCTCGGGGACTAGGCATGGGACCCAGTACTTC	CASSSGTRHGTQYF
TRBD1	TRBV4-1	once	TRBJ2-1	TGCGCCAGCAGCCAAGGACAGGGGGTCACCTACAATGAGCAGTTCTTC	CASSQGQGVTYNEQFF
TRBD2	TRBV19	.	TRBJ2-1	TGTGCCAGTAGTTACGGGACTAGCGTCTACAATGAGCAGTTCTTC	CASSYGTSVYNEQFF
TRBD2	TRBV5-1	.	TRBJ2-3	TGCGCCAGCAGCCCGTGGACTAGCGGGAGAACAGATACGCAGTATTTT	CASSPWTSGRTDTQYF
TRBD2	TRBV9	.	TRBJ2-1	TGTGCCAGCAGCGCTAGCGGGGGGGACAATGAGCAGTTCTTC	CASSASGGDNEQFF
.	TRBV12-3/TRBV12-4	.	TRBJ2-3	TGTGCCAGCAGTTTTGACGGGGATACGCAGTATTTT	CASSFDGDTQYF
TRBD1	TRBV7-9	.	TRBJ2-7	TGTGCCAGCAGCCCTCAGGGGGCCCCCTACGAGCAGTACTTC	CASSPQGAPYEQYF
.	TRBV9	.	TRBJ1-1	TGTGCCAGCAGCGTAGGGGGGGCTTGGAGCACTGAAGCTTTCTTT	CASSVGGAWSTEAFF
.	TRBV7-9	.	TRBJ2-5	TGTGCCAGCAGCGGCCCGGGATCCTTCGAAGAGACCCAGTACTTC	CASSGPGSFEETQYF
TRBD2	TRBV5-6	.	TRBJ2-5	TGTGCCAGCAGCTCCCCGGGACTAGCGGGAGTGCTTCAAGAGACCCAGTACTTC	CASSSPGLAGVLQETQYF
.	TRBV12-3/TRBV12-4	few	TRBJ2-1	TGTGCCAGCAGTCCGGGGAATGAGCAGTTCTTC	CASSPGNEQFF
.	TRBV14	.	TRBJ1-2	TGTGCCAGCAGCCTTCCGGGACACTCAAGGGCCTACACCTTC	CASSLPGHSRAYTF
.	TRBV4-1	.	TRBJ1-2	TGCGCCAGCAGCCTGCTGGGAATCCCCTATGGCTACACCTTC	CASSLLGIPYGYTF
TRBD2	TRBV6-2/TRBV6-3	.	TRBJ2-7	TGTGCCAGCAGTCGCCTGACTAGCGGGAACTACGAGCAGTACTTC	CASSRLTSGNYEQYF
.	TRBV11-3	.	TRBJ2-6	TGTGCCAGCAGCTTAGTCCCTCCTCGCTCTGGGGCCAACGTCCTGACTTTC	CASSLVPPRSGANVLTF
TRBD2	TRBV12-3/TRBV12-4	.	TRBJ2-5	TGTGCCAGCAGTGGATCGGGGGACGGGACTAGTCGAGGTCAAGAGACCCAGTACTTC	CASSGSGDGTSRGQETQYF
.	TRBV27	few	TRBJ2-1	TGTGCCAGCAGCTCCCGGGGCTCCTACAATGAGCAGTTCTTC	CASSSRGSYNEQFF
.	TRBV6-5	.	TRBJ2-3	TGTGCCAGCGGGTTGGGTACGCAGTATTTT	CASGLGTQYF
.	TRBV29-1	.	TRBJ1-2	TGCAGCGTTGAATTCCTAGGGGTACCTAACTATGGCTACACCTTC	CSVEFLGVPNYGYTF
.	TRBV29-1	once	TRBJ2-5	TGCAGCGTTGAAGAGGGGGTGGCGGAAGAAGAGACCCAGTACTTC	CSVEEGVAEEETQYF
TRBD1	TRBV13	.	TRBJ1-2	TGTGCCAGCAGCCGGGACAGGGTTGGCTACACCTTC	CASSRDRVGYTF
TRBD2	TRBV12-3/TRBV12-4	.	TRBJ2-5	TGTGCCAGCGGCCCTTGGACTAGCGGGGGACAAGAGACCCAGTACTTC	CASGPWTSGGQETQYF
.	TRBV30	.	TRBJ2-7	TGTGCCTGGAGTGTGGAAGGGGACGAGCAGTACTTC	CAWSVEGDEQYF
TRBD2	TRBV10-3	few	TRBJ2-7	TGTGCCATCGCGGGGGAAGGCTCCTACGAGCAGTACTTC	CAIAGEGSYEQYF
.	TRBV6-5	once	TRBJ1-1	TGTGCCACCATTCATCAGGGGCAGAATGAAGCTTTCTTT	CATIHQGQNEAFF
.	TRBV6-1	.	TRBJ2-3	TGTGCCAGCAGTGAAGAGATCGGTACGCAGTATTTT	CASSEEIGTQYF
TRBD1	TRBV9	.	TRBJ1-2	TGTGCCAGCGGCAGACCCGGGACAGGGGATCACTATGGCTACACCTTC	CASGRPGTGDHYGYTF
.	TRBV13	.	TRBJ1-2	TGTGCCAGCAGCTTACAGGGGACTGAAAACTATGGCTACACCTTC	CASSLQGTENYGYTF
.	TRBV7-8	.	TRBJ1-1	TGTGCCAGCAGCCCGAAAGGGGAGGTAAACGAAGCTTTCTTT	CASSPKGEVNEAFF
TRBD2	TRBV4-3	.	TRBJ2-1	TGCGCCAGCAGCCAAGATCCCGGACTAGCCGGTGAGCAGTTCTTC	CASSQDPGLAGEQFF
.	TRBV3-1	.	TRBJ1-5	TGTGCCAGCAGCCAAGAGGGGGGGGTCCCCCAGCATTTT	CASSQEGGVPQHF
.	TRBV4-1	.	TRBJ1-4	TGCGCCAGCAGCCAACTGGCAACTAATGAAAAACTGTTTTTT	CASSQLATNEKLFF
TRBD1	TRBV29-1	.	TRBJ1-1	TGCAGCGCCACGACAGGGTTAACTGAAGCTTTCTTT	CSATTGLTEAFF
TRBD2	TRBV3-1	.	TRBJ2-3	TGTGCCAGCAGCCCCGAGGAGCGGGGGGTAGATACGCAGTATTTT	CASSPEERGVDTQYF
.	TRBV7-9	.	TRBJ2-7	TGTGCCAGCAGCCCCGAGGTAAAGTTCTACGAGCAGTACTTC	CASSPEVKFYEQYF
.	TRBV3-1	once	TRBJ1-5	TGTGCCAGCAGCCAAGGGGTTGGCAGCTCGAATCAGCCCCAGCATTTT	CASSQGVGSSNQPQHF